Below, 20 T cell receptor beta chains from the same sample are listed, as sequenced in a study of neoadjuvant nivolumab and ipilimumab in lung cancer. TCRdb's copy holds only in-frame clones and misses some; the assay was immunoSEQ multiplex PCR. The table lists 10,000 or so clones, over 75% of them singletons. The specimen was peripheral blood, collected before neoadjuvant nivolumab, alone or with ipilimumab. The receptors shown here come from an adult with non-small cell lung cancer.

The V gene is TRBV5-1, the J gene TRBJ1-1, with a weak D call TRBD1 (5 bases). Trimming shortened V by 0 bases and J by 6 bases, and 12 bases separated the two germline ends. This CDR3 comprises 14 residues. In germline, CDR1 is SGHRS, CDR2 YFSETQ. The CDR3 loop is CASSLEARVPEAFF. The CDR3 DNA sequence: TGCGCCAGCAGCTTGGAAGCCAGGGTCCCTGAAGCTTTCTTT.

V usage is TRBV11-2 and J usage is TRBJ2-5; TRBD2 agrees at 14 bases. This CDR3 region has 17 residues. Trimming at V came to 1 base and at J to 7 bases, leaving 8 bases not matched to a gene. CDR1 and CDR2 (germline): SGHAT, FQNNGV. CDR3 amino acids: CASSLGLAGGAVGTQYF. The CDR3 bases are TGTGCCAGCAGCTTAGGACTAGCGGGAGGGGCTGTGGGGACCCAGTACTTC.

This chain's CDR3 is CASTPTNRNTEAFF. CDR3 nucleotides: TGTGCCAGTACCCCAACCAATCGGAACACTGAAGCTTTCTTT. This sequence joins TRBV19 and TRBJ1-1; D is unresolved. This CDR3 spans 14 amino acids. In germline, CDR1 is LNHDA, CDR2 SQIVND (reference sequence). The V end was cut by 7 bases, the J end by 1 base, with 13 bases between.

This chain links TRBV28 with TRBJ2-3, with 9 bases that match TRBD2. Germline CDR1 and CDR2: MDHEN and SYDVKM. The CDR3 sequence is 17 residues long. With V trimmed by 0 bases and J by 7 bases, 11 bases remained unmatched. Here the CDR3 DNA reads TGTGCCAGCAGTTTATGGGGGACTAGCAGGGAGGCAAATACGCAGTATTTT. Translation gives CASSLWGTSREANTQYF.

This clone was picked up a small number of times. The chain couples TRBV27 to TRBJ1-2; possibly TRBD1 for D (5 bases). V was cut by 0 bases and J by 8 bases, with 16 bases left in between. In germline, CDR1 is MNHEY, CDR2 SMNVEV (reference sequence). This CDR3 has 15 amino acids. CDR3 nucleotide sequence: TGTGCCAGCAGTTTATCCCCCGGGACCTTTTACGGCTACACCTTC. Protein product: CASSLSPGTFYGYTF.

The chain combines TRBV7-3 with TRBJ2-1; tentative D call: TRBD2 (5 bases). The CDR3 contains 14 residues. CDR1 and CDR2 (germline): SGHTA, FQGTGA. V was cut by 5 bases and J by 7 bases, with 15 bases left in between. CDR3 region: CASSGPVGVNEQFF. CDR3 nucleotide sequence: TGTGCCAGCAGCGGACCGGTCGGGGTAAATGAGCAGTTCTTC.

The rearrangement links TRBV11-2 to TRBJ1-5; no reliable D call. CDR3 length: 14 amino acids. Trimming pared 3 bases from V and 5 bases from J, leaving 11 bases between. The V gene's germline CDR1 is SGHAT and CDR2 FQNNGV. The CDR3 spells CASSFIGSDQPQHF. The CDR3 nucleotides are TGTGCCAGCAGCTTTATAGGATCCGATCAGCCCCAGCATTTT.

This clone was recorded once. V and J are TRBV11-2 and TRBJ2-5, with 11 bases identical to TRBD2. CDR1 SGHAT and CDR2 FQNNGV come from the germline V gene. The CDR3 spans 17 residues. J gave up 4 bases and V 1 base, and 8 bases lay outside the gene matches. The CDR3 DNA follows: TGTGCCAGCAGCTTAGGCTCTAGCGGGAGGACGGGAGAGACCCAGTACTTC. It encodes CASSLGSSGRTGETQYF.

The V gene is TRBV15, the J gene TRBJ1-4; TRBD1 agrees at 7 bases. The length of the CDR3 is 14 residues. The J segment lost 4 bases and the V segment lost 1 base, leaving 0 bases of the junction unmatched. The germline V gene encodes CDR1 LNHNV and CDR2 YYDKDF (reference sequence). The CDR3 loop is CATSRGQGNEKLFF. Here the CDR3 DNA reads TGTGCCACCAGCAGAGGACAGGGTAATGAAAAACTGTTTTTT.

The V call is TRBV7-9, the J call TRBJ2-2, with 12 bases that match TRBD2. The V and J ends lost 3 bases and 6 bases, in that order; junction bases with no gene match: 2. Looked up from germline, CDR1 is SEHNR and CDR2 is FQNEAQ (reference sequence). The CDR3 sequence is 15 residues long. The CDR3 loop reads CASSLTSGSAGELFF. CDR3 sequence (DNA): TGTGCCAGCAGCTTGACTAGCGGGAGCGCCGGGGAGCTGTTTTTT.

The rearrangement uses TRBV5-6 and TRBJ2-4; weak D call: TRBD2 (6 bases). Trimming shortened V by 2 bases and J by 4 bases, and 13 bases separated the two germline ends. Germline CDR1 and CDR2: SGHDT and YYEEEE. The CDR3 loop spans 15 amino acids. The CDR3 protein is CASSLIGGDKNIQYF. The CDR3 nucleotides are TGTGCCAGCAGCTTAATCGGCGGGGATAAAAACATTCAGTACTTC.

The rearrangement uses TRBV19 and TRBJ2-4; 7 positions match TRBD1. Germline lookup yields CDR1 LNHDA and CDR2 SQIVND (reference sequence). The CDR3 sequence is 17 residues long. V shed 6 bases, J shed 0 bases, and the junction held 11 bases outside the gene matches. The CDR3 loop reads CASSPPGQTLAKNIQYF. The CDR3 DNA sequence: TGTGCCAGTAGCCCCCCGGGACAGACCTTAGCCAAAAACATTCAGTACTTC.

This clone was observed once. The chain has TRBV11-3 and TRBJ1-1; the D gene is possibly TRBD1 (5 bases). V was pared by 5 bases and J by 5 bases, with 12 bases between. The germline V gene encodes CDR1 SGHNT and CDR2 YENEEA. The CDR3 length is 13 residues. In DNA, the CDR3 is TGTGCCAGCAGCCGAGAGCGGGGGACTGAAGCTTTCTTT. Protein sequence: CASSRERGTEAFF.

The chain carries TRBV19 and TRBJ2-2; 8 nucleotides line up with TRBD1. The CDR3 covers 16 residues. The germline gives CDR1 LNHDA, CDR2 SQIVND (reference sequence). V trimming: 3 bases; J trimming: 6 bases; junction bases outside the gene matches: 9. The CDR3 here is CASSISGGAISGELFF. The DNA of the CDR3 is TGTGCCAGTAGTATTTCAGGGGGCGCGATATCCGGGGAGCTGTTTTTT.

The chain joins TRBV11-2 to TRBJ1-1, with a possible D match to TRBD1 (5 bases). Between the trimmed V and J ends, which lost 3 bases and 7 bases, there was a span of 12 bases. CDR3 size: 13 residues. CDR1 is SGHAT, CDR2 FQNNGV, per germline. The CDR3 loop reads CASSLGGGFEAFF. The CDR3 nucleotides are TGTGCCAGCAGCTTGGGGGGGGGTTTTGAAGCTTTCTTT.

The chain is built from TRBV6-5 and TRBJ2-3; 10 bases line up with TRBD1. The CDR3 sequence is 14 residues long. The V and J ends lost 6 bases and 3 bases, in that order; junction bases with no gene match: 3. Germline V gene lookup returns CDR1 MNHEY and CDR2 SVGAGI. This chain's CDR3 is CASSRGQGTDTQYF. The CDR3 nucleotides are TGTGCCAGCAGCCGGGGACAGGGGACAGATACGCAGTATTTT.

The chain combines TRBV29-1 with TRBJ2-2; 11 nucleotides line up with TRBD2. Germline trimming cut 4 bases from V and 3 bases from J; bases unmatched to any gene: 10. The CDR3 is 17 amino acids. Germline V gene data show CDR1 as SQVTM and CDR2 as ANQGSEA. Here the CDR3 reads CSVGGALAGGHTGELFF. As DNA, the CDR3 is TGCAGCGTTGGGGGGGCCCTAGCGGGAGGTCACACCGGGGAGCTGTTTTTT.

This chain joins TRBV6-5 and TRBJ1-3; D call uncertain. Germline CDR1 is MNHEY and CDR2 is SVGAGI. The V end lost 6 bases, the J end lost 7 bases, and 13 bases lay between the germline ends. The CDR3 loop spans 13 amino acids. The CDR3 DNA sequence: TGTGCCAGCAGCGCTAACATGGGCAACACCATATATTTT. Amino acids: CASSANMGNTIYF.

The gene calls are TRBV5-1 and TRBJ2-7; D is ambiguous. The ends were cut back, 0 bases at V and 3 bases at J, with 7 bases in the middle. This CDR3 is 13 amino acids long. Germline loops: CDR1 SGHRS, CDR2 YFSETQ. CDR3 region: CASSLAENYEQYF. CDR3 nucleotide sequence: TGCGCCAGCAGCTTGGCAGAGAACTACGAGCAGTACTTC.

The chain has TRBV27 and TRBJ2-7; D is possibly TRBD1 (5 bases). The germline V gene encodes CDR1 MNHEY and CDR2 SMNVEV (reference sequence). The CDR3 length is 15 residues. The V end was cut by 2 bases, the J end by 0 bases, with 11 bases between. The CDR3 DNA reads TGTGCCAGCAGTTTACGGTCAGGGATCTCCTACGAGCAGTACTTC. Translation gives CASSLRSGISYEQYF.